The entry below gives a single TCR beta chain sequence along with its context. The data originate from a study of blood T cell repertoires in COVID-19. Whole-study context: COVID-19 samples from acute and convalescent phases originated in the United States, Italy and Spain. Sample material is recorded as cDNA or gDNA derived from T cells, B-cell-depleted T cells, or PBMCs.

CDR3 length equals 14 residues. V trimming: 3 bases; J trimming: 5 bases; junction bases outside the gene matches: 7. CDR1 and CDR2 (germline): SGHDT, YYEEEE. Original processing notes: Scientists estimated how many nucleated cells there were by amplifying reference gene primers. Some clones are missing from TCRdb's copy, which holds only in-frame ones; the method was immunoSEQ multiplex PCR. The D gene and trimming were derived from the DNA, and the V and J assignments and clone size from that table. This table holds hundreds of thousands of clones, roughly 85% found once. The sequence was obtained from a man younger than 35 with active or convalescent COVID-19. Source material: peripheral blood. This chain connects TRBV5-6 to TRBJ2-7; TRBD1 matches at 8 bases. The CDR3, as DNA: TGTGCCAGCAGCTACGGACAGGGTGGCCACGAGCAGTACTTC. Translated: CASSYGQGGHEQYF.